This TCR beta chain was obtained from a study of human T cells and chemical hapten exposure. Turning to the study itself: Small pooled library volume differences chiefly drove per-sample TCR yield variation.

TCRdb reprocessed the RACE reads via MiXCR and lists one record per CDR3 protein. Among some 88,000 distinct CDR3 sequences listed, 11% were seen once. Broader study findings: Expanded TCRs showed more large CDR3 clusters than pre-sensitization or healthy control sets. Alopecia affected the donors, so their immune response may differ from healthy people's.

This clonotype showed up just a few times. Its specificity is not known. Noted time point: patch test 2, 6 weeks after DPC sensitization. Treatment here: therapeutic diphenylcyclopropenone sensitization with weekly scalp DPC. Prior to each patch test being applied, blood was drawn. The germline gives CDR1 GTSNPN, CDR2 SVGIG (reference sequence). The CDR3 sequence is 13 residues long. V lost 2 bases and J lost 10; bases outside the gene matches: 7. This rearrangement joins TRBV30 to TRBJ2-1, with 8 bases matching TRBD2. This specimen was whole blood, taken in connection with sensitization to the hapten diphenylcyclopropenone (DPC). The receptor's source is a middle-aged man with alopecia areata. Some clones in this sample may be carry-over from other donors' samples. CDR3 nucleotides: TGTGCCTGGAGTACGCGGGAGGTCCGCGAGCAGTTCTTC. Amino acid sequence: CAWSTREVREQFF.